The 2 T cell receptor beta chains below all came from one sample that was sequenced in a study of OX40 agonist ivuxolimab in advanced cancers. Profiled with immunoSEQ multiplex PCR; TCRdb holds only in-frame clones, not every one. The table records tens of thousands of clones, 80% to 85% of them present only once. The specimen comprised CD4+ or CD8+ T cells sorted from blood, sampled in a trial of the OX40 agonist ivuxolimab. The receptor source for this set is an adult with an advanced solid tumor such as melanoma, head and neck, liver or kidney cancer.

This clone showed up just once. The rearrangement uses TRBV7-6 and TRBJ2-7, with D hard to call. The CDR3 is 13 residues long. Germline CDR1 SGHVS, CDR2 FNYEAQ. The V end lost 1 base, the J end lost 3 bases, and 7 bases lay between the germline ends. The CDR3 reads CASSLGQFYEQYF. CDR3 coding DNA: TGTGCCAGCAGCTTAGGGCAGTTCTACGAGCAGTACTTC.

This clone was counted a single time. V gene TRBV18 combines with J gene TRBJ1-2; a possible D gene is TRBD1 (6 bases). V lost 6 bases, J lost 5 bases, and 25 bases lay in between. This CDR3 spans 17 amino acids. Germline CDR1 KGHSH, CDR2 LQKENI. This CDR3 reads CASSFVRAGEDEYGYTF. The CDR3 DNA sequence: TGTGCCAGCTCGTTCGTCAGGGCAGGGGAAGACGAGTATGGCTACACCTTC.